This entry is about one T cell receptor beta chain. The V gene's germline CDR1 is MDHEN and CDR2 SYDVKM. The CDR3 loop spans 13 amino acids. V lost 7 bases to trimming and J lost 11 bases, with 20 bases between them. Repertoires were generated with immunoSEQ multiplex PCR, while TCRdb's copy carries only in-frame clones and drops some. Counted here are tens of thousands of clones, 90% to 95% occurring once; the ten biggest clones make up about 1.2%. The entry originates in a study of T cell changes during pregnancy in multiple sclerosis. V gene TRBV28 combines with J gene TRBJ1-1; D may be TRBD1 (5 bases). Specimen: peripheral blood, collected before pregnancy. The sequence was collected from a female donor with multiple sclerosis, enrolled in a pregnancy study. The CDR3 here is CASIRWQGSLAFF. In DNA form, the CDR3 reads TGTGCCAGCATACGGTGGCAGGGATCTTTGGCTTTCTTT.